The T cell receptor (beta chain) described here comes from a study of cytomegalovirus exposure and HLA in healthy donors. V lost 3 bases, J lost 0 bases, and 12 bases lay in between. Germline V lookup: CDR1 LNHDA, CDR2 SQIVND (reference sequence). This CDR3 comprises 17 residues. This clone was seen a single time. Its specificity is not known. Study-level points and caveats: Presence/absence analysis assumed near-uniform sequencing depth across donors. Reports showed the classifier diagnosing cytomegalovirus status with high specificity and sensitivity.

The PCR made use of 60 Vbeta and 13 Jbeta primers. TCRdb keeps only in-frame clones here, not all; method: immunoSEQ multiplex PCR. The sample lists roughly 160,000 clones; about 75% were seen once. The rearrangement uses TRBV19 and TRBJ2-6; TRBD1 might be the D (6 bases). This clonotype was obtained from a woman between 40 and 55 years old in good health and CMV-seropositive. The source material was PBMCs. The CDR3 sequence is CASSIRTAGSGANVLTF. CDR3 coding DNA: TGTGCCAGTAGTATTAGGACAGCAGGCTCTGGGGCCAACGTCCTGACTTTC.